This T cell receptor beta chain emerged from a study of T and B cells in COVID-19 patients. Whole-study context: Blood was sampled from COVID-19 patients who were either actively infected or recovered. General observations from the study: Blood from mildly ill patients while symptomatic, and early samples from severe cases, were scarce. Clonality of TRB repertoires was high in active COVID-19; recovery brought above-healthy diversity and richness.

BIOMED2 TRB-A/B primer pools were used in multiplex TRB PCR. TCRdb passed the multiplex PCR reads through MiXCR, listing each CDR3 protein once. The sample lists around 28,000 distinct CDR3 sequences, less than 35% seen once, with 1.5% to 2% in the top ten. From blood, roughly 240-550 ng of genomic DNA served as TRB template. This CDR3 comprises 16 residues. V was cut by 6 bases and J by 0 bases, with 18 bases left in between. This clonotype was observed a few times. Antigen specificity is unknown. The V gene is TRBV12-3 or TRBV12-4, the J gene TRBJ2-7, with D unresolved. The specimen was blood. The TCR originated in a human donor who had recovered from COVID-19. CDR3 DNA sequence: TGTGCCAGCAGCACGATATTTGGACCGAGCTCCTACGAGCAGTACTTC. It specifies CASSTIFGPSSYEQYF.